This TCR beta chain was found in a study of T cells in localized non-small cell lung cancer. Study-wide points: Uninvolved adjacent lung showed the highest T cell clonality, exceeding tumor. Because sequencing included only one region (of the tumor), heterogeneity remains possible.

This clone was found a few times. No antigen is known for it. Profiling relied on immunoSEQ multiplex PCR, and the TCRdb table lists in-frame clones only, not all of them. In the table there are approximately 2,500 clones, approximately 33% of which are singletons. Germline values: CDR1 SGHDN, CDR2 FVKESK. The CDR3 totals 16 residues. With 0 bases removed from V and 1 base from J, the gap between germline ends came to 12 bases. This chain connects TRBV14 to TRBJ1-1; D is ambiguous. The source material was lung tumor tissue, sampled before any cancer treatment. The receptor was isolated from a female donor aged 60 or older with stage II squamous cell lung carcinoma. The DNA for the CDR3 is TGTGCCAGCAGCCAAGATGGCGGGGTCGGGAACACTGAAGCTTTCTTT. It is translated as CASSQDGGVGNTEAFF.